These 18 T cell receptor beta chains came from one sample sequenced in a study of blood T cell repertoires in COVID-19. TCRdb's copy holds only in-frame clones and misses some; the assay was immunoSEQ multiplex PCR. The sample records 150,000 to 200,000 clones, 85% to 90% being singletons. Sequences were obtained from peripheral blood. The receptors stem from a person between 70 and 80 years old with COVID-19, enrolled during active disease.

The J gene is TRBJ2-3, the V gene TRBV27; TRBD2 matches 10 bases. Germline CDR1 is MNHEY and CDR2 is SMNVEV (reference sequence). After removal of 5 bases from V and 3 bases from J, the junction contained 5 bases not matched to a gene. This CDR3 spans 15 amino acids. This chain's CDR3 is CASSPGLAKTDTQYF. The CDR3 DNA reads as TGTGCCAGCAGTCCGGGACTAGCGAAGACAGATACGCAGTATTTT.

V is TRBV6-1 and J is TRBJ1-3; D call uncertain. Germline assignment: CDR1 MNHNS and CDR2 SASEGT. Trimming took 2 bases from V and 2 from J, leaving 7 bases between them. This CDR3 spans 14 amino acids. The CDR3 here is CASSENRAGNTIYF. In nucleotides, the CDR3 is TGTGCCAGCAGTGAAAACCGGGCTGGAAACACCATATATTTT.

V usage is TRBV7-2 and J usage is TRBJ1-1; D ambiguous. The CDR3 is 13 residues long. Looked up from germline, CDR1 is SGHTA and CDR2 is FQGNSA. V lost 5 bases, J lost 5 bases, and 12 bases lay in between. CDR3 nucleotides: TGTGCCAGCAGCATCTTCCGGGGTACTGAAGCTTTCTTT. This gives the protein CASSIFRGTEAFF.

V and J are TRBV27 and TRBJ1-1; 10 bases are shared with TRBD1. The CDR3 contains 14 residues. The V gene end was trimmed by 6 bases and the J gene end by 7 bases; junction bases not matched to a gene: 8. Germline V gene lookup returns CDR1 MNHEY and CDR2 SMNVEV (reference sequence). CDR3 nucleotides: TGTGCCAGCAGGAGACAGGGGGCGGTCCTTGAAGCTTTCTTT. Amino acid sequence: CASRRQGAVLEAFF.

The chain carries TRBV14 and TRBJ1-5; D possibly corresponds to TRBD1 (5 bases). This CDR3 comprises 13 residues. The germline V gene encodes CDR1 SGHDN and CDR2 FVKESK. V was cut by 6 bases and J by 5 bases, with 11 bases left in between. CDR3 coding DNA: TGTGCCAGCAGAACAGGTGGGGATCAGCCCCAGCATTTT. Protein sequence: CASRTGGDQPQHF.

This CDR3 is CATSRDSLTPLGAGELFF. In nucleotides, the CDR3 is TGTGCCACCAGCAGAGATTCATTGACACCCCTAGGGGCCGGGGAGCTGTTTTTT. The rearrangement uses TRBV15 and TRBJ2-2; possible D gene TRBD1, 5 bases. CDR3 length equals 18 residues. Germline V gene data show CDR1 as LNHNV and CDR2 as YYDKDF (reference sequence). The V end lost 0 bases, the J end lost 6 bases, and 20 bases lay between the germline ends.

V gene TRBV28 combines with J gene TRBJ1-1; 7 bases map to TRBD1. CDR3 length: 15 residues. Looked up from germline, CDR1 is MDHEN and CDR2 is SYDVKM. The V segment lost 11 bases and the J segment 3 bases; nucleotides outside the gene matches: 15. The CDR3 protein is CACRQGDRRYTEAFF. DNA of the CDR3: TGTGCCTGCCGACAGGGTGATAGGAGGTACACTGAAGCTTTCTTT.

The chain joins TRBV27 to TRBJ2-1; possible D gene TRBD2, 6 bases. The V gene lost 6 bases and the J gene lost 5 bases, with 14 bases spanning the gap. Germline loops: CDR1 MNHEY, CDR2 SMNVEV (reference sequence). The CDR3 contains 14 residues. The CDR3 DNA is TGTGCCAGCAGCCCAAGGTGGGGGGACAATGAGCAGTTCTTC. Residues: CASSPRWGDNEQFF.

The chain joins TRBV3-1 (or the pseudogene TRBV3-2) to TRBJ2-1; no definite D call. Germline V lookup: CDR1 LGHDT, CDR2 YNNKEL (reference sequence). The V end was cut by 3 bases, the J end by 8 bases, with 14 bases between. The length of the CDR3 is 14 residues. The CDR3 region has the DNA TGTGCCAGCAGCCAGGTCGTCCAGGCCGATGAGCAGTTCTTC. As protein: CASSQVVQADEQFF.

V is TRBV3-1 (or the pseudogene TRBV3-2) and J is TRBJ1-3; the D gene is possibly TRBD1 (5 bases). Germline lookup yields CDR1 LGHDT and CDR2 YNNKEL (reference sequence). Trimming shortened V by 1 base and J by 7 bases, and 14 bases separated the two germline ends. The CDR3 length is 15 residues. The CDR3 loop is CASSQGFGGTNTIYF. The CDR3 nucleotides are TGTGCCAGCAGCCAAGGGTTTGGGGGGACTAACACCATATATTTT.

The chain employs TRBV6-5 and TRBJ1-4, with D perhaps matching TRBD1 (6 bases). V lost 4 bases, J lost 8 bases, and 14 bases lay in between. The CDR3 extends over 14 amino acids. The germline V gene encodes CDR1 MNHEY and CDR2 SVGAGI. This chain's CDR3 is CASSSPGGREKLFF. Written as DNA, the CDR3 is TGTGCCAGCAGTTCCCCGGGGGGGCGGGAAAAACTGTTTTTT.

On this clone: Within the sample, other DNA sequences also encode this same CDR3. CDR3 coding DNA: TGTGCCAGCAGCCTGGTAGCGGGGGGTCAAGAGACCCAGTACTTC. Translation: CASSLVAGGQETQYF. This chain connects TRBV7-9 to TRBJ2-5; 10 nucleotides align to TRBD2. The V gene's germline CDR1 is SEHNR and CDR2 FQNEAQ (reference sequence). The CDR3 loop spans 15 amino acids. J lost 2 bases, V lost 5 bases, and 5 bases had no gene match.

The chain has TRBV1 and TRBJ1-2; TRBD1, the table's D call, was not compared with the DNA. TRBV1 has pseudogene status. The length of the CDR3 is 15 residues. Here the CDR3 DNA reads TGCACCAGCAGCCAAGCTAGACAGGGTACCTATGGCTACACCTTC. This sequence encodes CTSSQARQGTYGYTF.

This clone has more than one count but fewer than ten. The J gene is TRBJ2-7, the V gene TRBV5-4; no definite D call. Germline lookup yields CDR1 SGHNT and CDR2 YYREEE (reference sequence). The V and J ends lost 4 bases and 3 bases respectively, with 11 bases between them. There are 13 residues in the CDR3. The CDR3 spells CASSDPTGYEQYF. DNA of the CDR3: TGTGCCAGCAGCGATCCAACGGGCTACGAGCAGTACTTC.

This chain links TRBV18 with TRBJ1-2; TRBD1 is a possible D gene (6 bases). Trimming pared 6 bases from V and 6 bases from J, leaving 20 bases between. Germline CDR1 KGHSH, CDR2 LQKENI. The CDR3 has 15 residues. CDR3 amino acids: CASSLEYPGQNGYTF. CDR3 DNA sequence: TGTGCCAGCTCGTTAGAATATCCGGGACAAAATGGCTACACCTTC.

The chain recombines TRBV9 with TRBJ2-1; 11 nucleotides align to TRBD2. There are 19 residues in the CDR3. V lost 0 bases to trimming and J lost 1 base; unmatched junction nucleotides: 9. Germline V lookup: CDR1 SGDLS, CDR2 YYNGEE. CDR3 protein: CASSVVPTSGSTSYNEQFF. The CDR3 DNA sequence: TGTGCCAGCAGCGTAGTCCCAACTAGCGGGAGTACTTCCTACAATGAGCAGTTCTTC.

J is TRBJ2-7 and V is TRBV11-2, with 11 bases fitting TRBD2. In germline, CDR1 is SGHAT, CDR2 FQNNGV. The V segment lost 6 bases and the J segment 1 base; nucleotides outside the gene matches: 2. The CDR3 consists of 14 residues. The CDR3 loop reads CASRGTSGSYEQYF. As DNA, the CDR3 is TGTGCCAGCAGGGGGACTAGCGGTTCCTACGAGCAGTACTTC.

This chain joins TRBV28 and TRBJ2-5; no reliable D call. The CDR3 spans 12 residues. From germline, CDR1 is MDHEN and CDR2 SYDVKM. Deletions cut 6 bases from V and 5 bases from J, with 10 bases between. The CDR3 region is CASRNPGETQYF. In DNA form, the CDR3 reads TGTGCCAGCAGGAATCCCGGGGAGACCCAGTACTTC.